The T cell receptor (beta chain) described here comes from a study of blood T cell repertoires in COVID-19. Study details: COVID-19 samples from acute and convalescent phases originated in the United States, Italy and Spain. From T cells, B-cell-depleted T cells, or PBMCs came the material, which was cDNA or gDNA.

The CDR3 spans 13 residues. Trimming took 6 bases from V and 10 from J, leaving 17 bases between them. Original processing methods: How many nucleated cells were present was estimated from reference gene primer amplification. The method was immunoSEQ multiplex PCR; TCRdb's version includes in-frame clones alone and lacks a portion of them. The V and J calls and the clone size are those of that table, but D and trimming were determined from the DNA. Of about 47,000 clones listed, 88% were seen once; the top ten hold 3% to 3.5%. The TCR originated in a man between 50 and 59 years old with active COVID-19. The chain has TRBV12-3 or TRBV12-4 and TRBJ2-3; no definite D call. Sequenced input: peripheral blood. The CDR3 DNA sequence: TGTGCCAGCAGGTCTTACTTGCTCCATGCGCAGTATTTT. Its translation: CASRSYLLHAQYF.